The source of this T cell receptor (beta chain) is a study of cytotoxic CD8 clonotypes in ibrutinib-treated CLL. The data were produced by immunoSEQ multiplex PCR, yet TCRdb's version contains in-frame clones alone and is incomplete. This sample has 330,000 or so clones, with 67% found just once. The CDR3 is 16 amino acids. In germline, CDR1 is LGHNA, CDR2 YSLEER. Trimming stripped 5 bases from V and 4 bases from J, with 18 bases between. V is TRBV4-3 and J is TRBJ2-1; D possibly corresponds to TRBD2 (6 bases). The clonotype comes from a human donor with chronic lymphocytic leukemia. The sequenced sample was PBMCs, obtained after 36 months of ibrutinib treatment. This CDR3 is CASSTREAVAYNEQFF. The DNA for the CDR3 is TGCGCCAGCAGCACCAGGGAGGCAGTCGCATACAATGAGCAGTTCTTC.